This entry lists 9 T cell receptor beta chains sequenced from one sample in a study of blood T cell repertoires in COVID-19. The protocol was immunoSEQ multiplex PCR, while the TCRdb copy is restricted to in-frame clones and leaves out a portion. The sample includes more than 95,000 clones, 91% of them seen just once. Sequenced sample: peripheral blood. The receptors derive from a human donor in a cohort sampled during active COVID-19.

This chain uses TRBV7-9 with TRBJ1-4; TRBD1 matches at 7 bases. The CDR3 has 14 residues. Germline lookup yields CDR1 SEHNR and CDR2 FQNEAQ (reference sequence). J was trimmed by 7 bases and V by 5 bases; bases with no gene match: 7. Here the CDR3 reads CASSRQGDLEKLFF. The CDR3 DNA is TGTGCCAGCAGCCGACAGGGAGACCTTGAAAAACTGTTTTTT.

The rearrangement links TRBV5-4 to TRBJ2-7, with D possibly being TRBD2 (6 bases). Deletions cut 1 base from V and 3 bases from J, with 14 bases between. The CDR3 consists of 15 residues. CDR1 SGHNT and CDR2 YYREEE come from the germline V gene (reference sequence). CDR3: CASSLRGTGYYEQYF. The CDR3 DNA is TGTGCCAGCAGCTTGCGGGGGACGGGGTACTACGAGCAGTACTTC.

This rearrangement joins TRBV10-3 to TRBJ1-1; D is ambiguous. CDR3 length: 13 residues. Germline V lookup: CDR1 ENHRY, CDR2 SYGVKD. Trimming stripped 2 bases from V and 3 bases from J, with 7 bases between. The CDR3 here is CAISEEADTEAFF. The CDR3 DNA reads TGTGCCATCAGTGAGGAGGCAGACACTGAAGCTTTCTTT.

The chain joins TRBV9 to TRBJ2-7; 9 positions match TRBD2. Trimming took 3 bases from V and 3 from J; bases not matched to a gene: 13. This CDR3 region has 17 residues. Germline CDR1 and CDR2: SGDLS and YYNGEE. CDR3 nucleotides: TGTGCCAGCAGCGCCGATCCCTGGGCGGGGGGGATCTACGAGCAGTACTTC. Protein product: CASSADPWAGGIYEQYF.

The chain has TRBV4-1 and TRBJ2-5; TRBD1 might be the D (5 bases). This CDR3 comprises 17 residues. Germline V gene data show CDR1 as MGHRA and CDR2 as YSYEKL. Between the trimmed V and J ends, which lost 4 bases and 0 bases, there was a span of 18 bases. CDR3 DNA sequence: TGCGCCAGCAGCCCTCAGGAACAGGTGGGGTACCAAGAGACCCAGTACTTC. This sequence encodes CASSPQEQVGYQETQYF.

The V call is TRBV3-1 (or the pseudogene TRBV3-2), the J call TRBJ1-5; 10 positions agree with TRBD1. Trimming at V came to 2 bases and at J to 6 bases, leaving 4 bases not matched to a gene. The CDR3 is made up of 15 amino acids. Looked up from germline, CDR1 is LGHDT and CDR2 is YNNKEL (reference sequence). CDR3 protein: CASSQQRDRGQPQHF. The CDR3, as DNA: TGTGCCAGCAGCCAACAACGGGACAGGGGTCAGCCCCAGCATTTT.

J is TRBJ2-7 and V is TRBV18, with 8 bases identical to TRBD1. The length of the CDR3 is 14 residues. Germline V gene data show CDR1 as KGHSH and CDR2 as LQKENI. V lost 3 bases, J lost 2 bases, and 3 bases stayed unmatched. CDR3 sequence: CASSPTGAPYEQYF. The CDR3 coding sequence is TGTGCCAGCTCACCGACAGGGGCTCCCTACGAGCAGTACTTC.

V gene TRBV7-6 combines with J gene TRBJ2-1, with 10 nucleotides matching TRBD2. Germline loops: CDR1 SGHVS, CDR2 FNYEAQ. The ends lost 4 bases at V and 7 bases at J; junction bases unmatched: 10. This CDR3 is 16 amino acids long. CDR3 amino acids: CASSSVPLAGSNEQFF. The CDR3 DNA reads TGTGCCAGCAGCTCGGTCCCACTAGCGGGATCAAATGAGCAGTTCTTC.

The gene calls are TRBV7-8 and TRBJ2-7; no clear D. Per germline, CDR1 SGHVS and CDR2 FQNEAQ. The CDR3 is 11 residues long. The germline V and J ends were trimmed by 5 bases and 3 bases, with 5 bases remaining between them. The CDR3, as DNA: TGTGCCAGCAGCCCAGGCTACGAGCAGTACTTC. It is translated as CASSPGYEQYF.